The clone carrying this T cell receptor (beta chain) was picked up many times. MiXCR reprocessed the PCR reads for TCRdb. This table holds around 37,000 clones, less than 25% found once. These data come from a study of metastatic and nonmetastatic thyroid tumors. V gave up 3 bases and J gave up 8 bases, with 16 bases separating them. Germline V lookup: CDR1 SEHNR, CDR2 FQNEAQ (reference sequence). CDR3 length: 14 amino acids. The entire patient cohort was treatment-naive prior to thyroid surgery. This chain links TRBV7-9 with TRBJ1-2, with D possibly TRBD1 on 5 matching bases. The sample taken for sequencing was blood. This TCR came from a female donor with papillary thyroid cancer or a benign thyroid nodule (not recorded which). Some clones in this sample may be carry-over from other donors' samples. The CDR3 region is CASSFDSRTQGYTF. The CDR3 nucleotides read TGTGCCAGCAGCTTTGACAGCCGGACGCAAGGCTACACCTTC.